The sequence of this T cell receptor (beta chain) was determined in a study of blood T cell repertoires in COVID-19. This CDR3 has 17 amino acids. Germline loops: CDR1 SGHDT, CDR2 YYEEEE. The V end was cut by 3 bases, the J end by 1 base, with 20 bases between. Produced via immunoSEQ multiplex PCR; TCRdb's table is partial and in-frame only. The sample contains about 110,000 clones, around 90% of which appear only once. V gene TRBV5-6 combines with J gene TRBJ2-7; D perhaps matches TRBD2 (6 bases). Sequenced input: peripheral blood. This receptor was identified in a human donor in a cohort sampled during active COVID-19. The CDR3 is CASSSPSGGAQSYEQYF. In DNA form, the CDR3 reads TGTGCCAGCAGCTCCCCAAGTGGCGGGGCACAATCCTACGAGCAGTACTTC.